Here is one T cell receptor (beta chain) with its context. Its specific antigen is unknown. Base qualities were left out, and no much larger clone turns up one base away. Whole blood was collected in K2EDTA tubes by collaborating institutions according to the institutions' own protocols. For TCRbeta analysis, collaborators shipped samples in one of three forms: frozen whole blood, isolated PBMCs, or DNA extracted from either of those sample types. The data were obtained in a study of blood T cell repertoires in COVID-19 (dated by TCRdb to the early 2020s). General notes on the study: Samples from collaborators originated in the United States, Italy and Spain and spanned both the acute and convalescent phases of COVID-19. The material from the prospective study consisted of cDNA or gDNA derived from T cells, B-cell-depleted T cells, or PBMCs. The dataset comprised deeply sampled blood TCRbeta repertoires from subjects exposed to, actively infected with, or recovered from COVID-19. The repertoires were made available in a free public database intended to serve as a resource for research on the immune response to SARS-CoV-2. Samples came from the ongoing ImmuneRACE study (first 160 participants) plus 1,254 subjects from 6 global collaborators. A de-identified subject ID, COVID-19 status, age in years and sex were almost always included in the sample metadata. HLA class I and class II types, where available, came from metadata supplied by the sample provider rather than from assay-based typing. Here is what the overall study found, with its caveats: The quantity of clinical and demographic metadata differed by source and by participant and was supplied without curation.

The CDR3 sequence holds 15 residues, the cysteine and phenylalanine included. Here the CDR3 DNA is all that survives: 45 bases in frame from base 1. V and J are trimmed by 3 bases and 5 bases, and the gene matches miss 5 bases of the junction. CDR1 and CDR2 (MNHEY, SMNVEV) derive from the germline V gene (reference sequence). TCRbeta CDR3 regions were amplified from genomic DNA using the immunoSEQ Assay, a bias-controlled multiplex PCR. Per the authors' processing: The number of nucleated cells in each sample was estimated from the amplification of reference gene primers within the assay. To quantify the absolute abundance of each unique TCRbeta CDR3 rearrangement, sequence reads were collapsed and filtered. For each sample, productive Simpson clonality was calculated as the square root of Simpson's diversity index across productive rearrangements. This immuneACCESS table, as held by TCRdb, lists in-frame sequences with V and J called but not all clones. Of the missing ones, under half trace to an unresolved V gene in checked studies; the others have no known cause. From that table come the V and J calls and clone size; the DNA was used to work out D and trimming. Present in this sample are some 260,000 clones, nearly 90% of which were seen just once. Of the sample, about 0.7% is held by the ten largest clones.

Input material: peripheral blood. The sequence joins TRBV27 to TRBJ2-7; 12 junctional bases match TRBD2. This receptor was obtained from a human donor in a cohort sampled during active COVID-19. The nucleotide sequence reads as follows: TGTGCCAGCAGTTTGACTAGCGGGAGCGCTAACGAGCAGTACTTC. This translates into CASSLTSGSANEQYF.